This T cell receptor (beta chain) was obtained from a study of cytomegalovirus exposure and HLA in healthy donors. Study at large: In a previous analysis, approximately 110 million unique TCR beta sequences were found from 150 million to 200 million T cells. General observations from the study: Common viral pathogens (according to a later analysis) appeared linked to several of the most significant clusters.

V trimming: 3 bases; J trimming: 6 bases; junction bases outside the gene matches: 6. Germline CDR1 reads PRHDT; CDR2 reads FYEKMQ (reference sequence). The length of the CDR3 is 14 residues. Comments on this clone: Its target is unknown.

The PCR ran on 60 Vbeta and 13 Jbeta primers. Some clones are missing from TCRdb's copy, which holds only in-frame ones; the method was immunoSEQ multiplex PCR. The table shows around 300,000 clones, with 70% to 90% occurring only once. The receptor's source is a woman aged 18 to 35 in good health and CMV-seronegative. The material sequenced was PBMCs. The chain is built from TRBV13 and TRBJ1-2, with 8 bases aligning to TRBD1. Here the CDR3 DNA reads TGTGCCAGCAGCTTCAGGCAGGGGGCCGATGGCTACACCTTC. This codes for CASSFRQGADGYTF.